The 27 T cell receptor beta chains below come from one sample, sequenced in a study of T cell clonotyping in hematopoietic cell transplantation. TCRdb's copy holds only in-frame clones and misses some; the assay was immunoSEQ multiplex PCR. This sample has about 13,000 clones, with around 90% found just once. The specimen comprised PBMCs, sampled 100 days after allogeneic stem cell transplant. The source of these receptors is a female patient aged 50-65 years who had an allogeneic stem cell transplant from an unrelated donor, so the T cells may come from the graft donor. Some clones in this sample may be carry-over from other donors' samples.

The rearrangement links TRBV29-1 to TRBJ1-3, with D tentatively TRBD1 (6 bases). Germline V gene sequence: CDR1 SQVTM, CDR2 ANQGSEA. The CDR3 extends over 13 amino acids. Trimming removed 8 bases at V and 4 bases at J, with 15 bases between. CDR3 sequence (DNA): TGCAGCTGCCTCAGGGGTCTCGGAAACACCATATATTTT. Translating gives CSCLRGLGNTIYF.

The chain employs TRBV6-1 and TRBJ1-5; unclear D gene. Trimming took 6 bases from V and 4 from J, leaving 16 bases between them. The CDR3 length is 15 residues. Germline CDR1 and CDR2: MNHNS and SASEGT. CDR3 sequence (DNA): TGTGCCAGCAGCCCCCCAGTATTAGGGAATCAGCCCCAGCATTTT. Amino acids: CASSPPVLGNQPQHF.

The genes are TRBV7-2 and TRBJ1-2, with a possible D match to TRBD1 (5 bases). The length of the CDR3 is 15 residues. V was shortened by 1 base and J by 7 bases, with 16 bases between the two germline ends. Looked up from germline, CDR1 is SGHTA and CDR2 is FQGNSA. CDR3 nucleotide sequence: TGTGCCAGCAGCTTAGTTTTGCAGGGAATAGGTGGCTACACCTTC. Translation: CASSLVLQGIGGYTF.

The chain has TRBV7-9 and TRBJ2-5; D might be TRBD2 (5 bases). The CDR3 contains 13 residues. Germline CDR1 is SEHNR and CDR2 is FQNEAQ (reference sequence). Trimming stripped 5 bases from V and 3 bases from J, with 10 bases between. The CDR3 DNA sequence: TGTGCCAGCAGCCTTATGGGAGAAGAGACCCAGTACTTC. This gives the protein CASSLMGEETQYF.

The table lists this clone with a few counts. Here the CDR3 DNA reads TGTGCCATCAGTGAGTTTCCAGGGGGGCAGACTAGCGATGAGCAGTTCTTC. Translated: CAISEFPGGQTSDEQFF. V usage is TRBV10-3 and J usage is TRBJ2-1; TRBD2 is a possible D gene (8 bases). The CDR3 loop spans 17 amino acids. Germline loops: CDR1 ENHRY, CDR2 SYGVKD. Trimming took off 1 base at V and 8 bases at J, with 21 bases between the two ends.

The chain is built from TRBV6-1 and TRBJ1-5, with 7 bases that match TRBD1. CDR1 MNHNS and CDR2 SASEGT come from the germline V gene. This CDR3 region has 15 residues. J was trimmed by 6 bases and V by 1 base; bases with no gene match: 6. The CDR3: CASSEGGGGSQPQHF. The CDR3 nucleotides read TGTGCCAGCAGTGAAGGAGGGGGCGGGAGTCAGCCCCAGCATTTT.

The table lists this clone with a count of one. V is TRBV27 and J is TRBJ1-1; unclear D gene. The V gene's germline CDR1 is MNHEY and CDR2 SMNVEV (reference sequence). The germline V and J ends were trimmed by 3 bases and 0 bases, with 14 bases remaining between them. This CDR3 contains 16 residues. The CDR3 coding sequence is TGTGCCAGCAGTTTCCGACGACCGGTGATGAACACTGAAGCTTTCTTT. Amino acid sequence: CASSFRRPVMNTEAFF.

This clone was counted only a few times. The CDR3 DNA sequence: TGTGCCAGCAGTTTATGGTCAGGGAGTGGCTACACCTTC. Protein sequence: CASSLWSGSGYTF. V gene TRBV27 combines with J gene TRBJ1-2; D perhaps matches TRBD1 (5 bases). There are 13 residues in the CDR3. Germline CDR1 reads MNHEY; CDR2 reads SMNVEV (reference sequence). V lost 1 base and J 7 bases, leaving 10 bases between the germline ends.

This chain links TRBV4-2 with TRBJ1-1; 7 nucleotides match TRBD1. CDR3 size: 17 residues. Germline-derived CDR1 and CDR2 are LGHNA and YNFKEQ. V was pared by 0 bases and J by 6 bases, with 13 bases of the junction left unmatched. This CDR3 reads CASSQDAGGQSHSEAFF. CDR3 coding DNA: TGTGCCAGCAGCCAAGACGCGGGGGGACAGTCCCACTCTGAAGCTTTCTTT.

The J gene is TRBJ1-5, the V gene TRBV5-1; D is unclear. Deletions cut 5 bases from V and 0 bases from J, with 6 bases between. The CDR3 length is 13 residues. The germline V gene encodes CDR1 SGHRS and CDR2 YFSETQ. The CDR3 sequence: CASSSDSNQPQHF. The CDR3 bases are TGCGCCAGCAGTTCCGATAGCAATCAGCCCCAGCATTTT.

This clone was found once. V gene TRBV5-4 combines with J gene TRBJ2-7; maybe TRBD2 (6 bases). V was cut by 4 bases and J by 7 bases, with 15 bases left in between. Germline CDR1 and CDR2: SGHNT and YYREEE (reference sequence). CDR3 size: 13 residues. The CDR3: CASSLLEGREQYV. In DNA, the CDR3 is TGTGCCAGCAGCCTCCTGGAGGGACGGGAGCAGTACGTC.

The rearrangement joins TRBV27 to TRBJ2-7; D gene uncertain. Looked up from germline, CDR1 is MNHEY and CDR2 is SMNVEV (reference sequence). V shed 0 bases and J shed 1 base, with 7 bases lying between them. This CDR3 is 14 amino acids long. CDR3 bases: TGTGCCAGCAGTTTATCGTCCAGATCCTACGAGCAGTACTTC. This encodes CASSLSSRSYEQYF.

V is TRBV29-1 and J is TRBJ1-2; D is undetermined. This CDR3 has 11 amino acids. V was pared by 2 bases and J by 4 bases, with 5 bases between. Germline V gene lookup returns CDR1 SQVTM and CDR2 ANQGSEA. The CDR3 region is CSVEQSYGYTF. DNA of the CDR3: TGCAGCGTTGAACAGAGCTATGGCTACACCTTC. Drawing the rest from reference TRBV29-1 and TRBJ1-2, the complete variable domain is SAVISQKPSRDICQRGTSLTIQCQVDSQVTMMFWYRQQPGQSLTLIATANQGSEATYESGFVIDKFPISRPNLTFSTLTVSNMSPEDSSIYLCSVEQSYGYTFGSGTRLTVV.

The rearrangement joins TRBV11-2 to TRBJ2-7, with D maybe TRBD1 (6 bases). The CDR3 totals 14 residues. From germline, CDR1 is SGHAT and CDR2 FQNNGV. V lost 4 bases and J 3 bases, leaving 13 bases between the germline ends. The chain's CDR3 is CASSSLGQHYEQYV. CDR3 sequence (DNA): TGTGCCAGCAGCTCATTAGGACAGCACTACGAGCAGTACGTC.

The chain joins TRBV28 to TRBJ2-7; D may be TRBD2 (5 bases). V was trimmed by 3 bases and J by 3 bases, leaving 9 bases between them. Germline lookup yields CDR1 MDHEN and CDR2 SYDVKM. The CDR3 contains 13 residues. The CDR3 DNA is TGTGCCAGCAGTTTGCCAGGACTCTACGAGCAGTACGTC. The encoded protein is CASSLPGLYEQYV.

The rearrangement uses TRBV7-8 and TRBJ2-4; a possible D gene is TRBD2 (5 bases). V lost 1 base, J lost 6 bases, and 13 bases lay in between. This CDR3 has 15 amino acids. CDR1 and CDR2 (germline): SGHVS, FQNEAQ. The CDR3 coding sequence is TGTGCCAGCAGCTTAGGAGGGTCTCTGGGAAACATTCAGTACTTC. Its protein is CASSLGGSLGNIQYF. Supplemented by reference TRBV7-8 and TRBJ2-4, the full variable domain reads GAGVSQSPRYKVAKRGQDVALRCDPISGHVSLFWYQQALGQGPEFLTYFQNEAQLDKSGLPSDRFFAERPEGSVSTLKIQRTQQEDSAVYLCASSLGGSLGNIQYFGAGTRLSVL.

Here the CDR3 reads CASSIRPQTPGELFF. CDR3 nucleotides: TGTGCCAGTAGTATTCGTCCCCAGACCCCCGGGGAGCTGTTTTTT. V gene TRBV19 combines with J gene TRBJ2-2; D call uncertain. Trimming took off 3 bases at V and 6 bases at J, with 14 bases between the two ends. The germline CDR1 and CDR2 sequences are LNHDA and SQIVND (reference sequence). CDR3 size: 15 residues.

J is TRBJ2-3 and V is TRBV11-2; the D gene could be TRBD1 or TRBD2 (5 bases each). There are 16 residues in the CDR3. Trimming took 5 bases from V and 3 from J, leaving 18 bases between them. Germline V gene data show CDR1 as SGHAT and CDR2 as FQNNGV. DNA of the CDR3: TGTGCCAGCAGCCTACTAGGGGTAGGGGTGACAGATACGCAGTATTTT. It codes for CASSLLGVGVTDTQYF.

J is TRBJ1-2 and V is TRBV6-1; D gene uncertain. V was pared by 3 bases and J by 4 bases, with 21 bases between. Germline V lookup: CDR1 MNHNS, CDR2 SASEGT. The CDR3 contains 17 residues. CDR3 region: CASSESQLKRPGYGYTF. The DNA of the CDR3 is TGTGCCAGCAGTGAGAGTCAATTAAAGAGGCCCGGCTATGGCTACACCTTC.

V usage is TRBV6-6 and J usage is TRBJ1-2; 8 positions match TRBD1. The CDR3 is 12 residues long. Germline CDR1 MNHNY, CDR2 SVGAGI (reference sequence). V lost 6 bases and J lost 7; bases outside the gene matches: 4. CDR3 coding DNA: TGTGCCAGCAGCGGCACAGGGGGTGGCTACACCTTC. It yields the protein CASSGTGGGYTF.

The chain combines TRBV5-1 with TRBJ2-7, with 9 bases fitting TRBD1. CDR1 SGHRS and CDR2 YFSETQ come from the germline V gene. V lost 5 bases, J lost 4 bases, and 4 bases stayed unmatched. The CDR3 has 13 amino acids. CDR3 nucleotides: TGCGCCAGCAGTGGACAGGGGCCGTACGAGCAGTACTTC. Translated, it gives CASSGQGPYEQYF.

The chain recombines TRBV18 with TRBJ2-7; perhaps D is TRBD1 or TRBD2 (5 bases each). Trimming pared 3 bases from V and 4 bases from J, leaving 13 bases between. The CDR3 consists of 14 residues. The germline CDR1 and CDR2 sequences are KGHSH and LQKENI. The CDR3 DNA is TGTGCCAGCTCACCGGGACCGCTTACGTACGAGCAGTACTTC. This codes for CASSPGPLTYEQYF.

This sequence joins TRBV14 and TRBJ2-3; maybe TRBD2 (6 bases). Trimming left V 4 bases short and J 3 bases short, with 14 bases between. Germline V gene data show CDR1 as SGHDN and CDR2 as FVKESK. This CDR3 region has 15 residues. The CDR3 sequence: CASSLGSGGTDTQYF. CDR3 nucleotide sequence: TGTGCCAGCAGCCTCGGGAGTGGGGGAACAGATACGCAGTATTTT.

The CDR3 reads CASSYHTGGPQHF. The CDR3 DNA is TGTGCCAGCAGTTATCACACAGGGGGTCCCCAGCATTTT. This chain connects TRBV6-5 to TRBJ1-5, with 8 bases lining up with TRBD1. The CDR3 has 13 residues. J gave up 10 bases and V 3 bases, and 5 bases lay outside the gene matches. Germline CDR1 and CDR2: MNHEY and SVGAGI.

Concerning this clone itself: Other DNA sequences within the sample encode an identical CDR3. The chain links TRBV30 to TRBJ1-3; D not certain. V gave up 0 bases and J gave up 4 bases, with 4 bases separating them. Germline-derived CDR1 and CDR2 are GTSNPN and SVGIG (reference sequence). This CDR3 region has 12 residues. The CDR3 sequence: CAWSVSGNTIYF. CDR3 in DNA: TGTGCCTGGAGTGTTAGCGGAAACACCATATATTTT.

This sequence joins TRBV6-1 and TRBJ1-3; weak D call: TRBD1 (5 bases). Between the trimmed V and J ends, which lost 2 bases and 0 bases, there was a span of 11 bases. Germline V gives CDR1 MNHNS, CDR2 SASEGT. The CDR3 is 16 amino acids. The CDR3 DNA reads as TGTGCCAGCAGTGAATATGAGGGGAGCTCTGGAAACACCATATATTTT. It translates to CASSEYEGSSGNTIYF.

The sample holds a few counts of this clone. This CDR3 is CASSIYSVLNQPQHF. The CDR3 coding sequence is TGTGCCAGTAGCATTTACAGCGTGCTGAACCAGCCCCAGCATTTT. The V gene is TRBV19, the J gene TRBJ1-5, with D hard to call. V shed 6 bases and J shed 7 bases, with 19 bases lying between them. CDR3 length: 15 amino acids. Looked up from germline, CDR1 is LNHDA and CDR2 is SQIVND (reference sequence).